The following is a T cell receptor beta chain sequence with its context. The data were produced by immunoSEQ multiplex PCR, yet TCRdb's version contains in-frame clones alone and is incomplete. The data contain over 1.4 million clones, about 96% of them singletons. The sample comes from a study of shared clonotypes between healthy human individuals. The junction had 2 bases not matched to a gene; V was cut back by 3 bases and J by 0 bases. CDR3 length equals 17 residues. Germline V gives CDR1 SGDLS, CDR2 YYNGEE. Sequenced material: naive CD4+ T cells sorted from blood. Indicated subset: CD45RA+ positively selected. This TCR derives from a man aged 30 to 39 in good health. The gene calls are TRBV9 and TRBJ2-1, with 14 positions matching TRBD2. CDR3 in DNA: TGTGCCAGCAGCGATGGGACTAGCGGGAGCTCCTACAATGAGCAGTTCTTC. Translating it yields CASSDGTSGSSYNEQFF.